Following are 4 T cell receptor beta chains from one sample sequenced in a study of T cells in women clearing cervical HPV infection. TCRdb's table, derived via immunoSEQ multiplex PCR, lists solely in-frame clones and lacks some. The data include about 25,000 clones; the top ten clones carry about 5.5%. Sequencing was carried out using blood buffy coat. The receptors stem from a woman between 18 and 70 years old with a cervical HPV16 infection that either progressed to CIN3+ or cleared (not recorded which).

In the case of this clone: The missing CDR3 end, 3 residues past where the read stops, is filled in from the germline J gene. The chain has TRBV19 and TRBJ2-7, with D perhaps matching TRBD2 (5 bases). The V gene's germline CDR1 is LNHDA and CDR2 SQIVND (reference sequence). V gave up 5 bases and J gave up 1 base, with 12 bases separating them. The CDR3 is 14 residues long. This CDR3 reads CASSGGPFSYEQYF. The CDR3 bases that were read are TGTGCCAGTAGTGGCGGGCCCTTTTCCTACGAG. Full variable domain (remainder filled in from reference TRBV19 and TRBJ2-7): DGGITQSPKYLFRKEGQNVTLSCEQNLNHDAMYWYRQDPGQGLRLIYYSQIVNDFQKGDIAEGYSVSREKKESFPLTVTSAQKNPTAFYLCASSGGPFSYEQYFGPGTRLTVT.

As for this clone: The sequence runs out 3 residues before the end of the CDR3; the remainder is reconstructed from the germline J gene. V gene TRBV20-1 combines with J gene TRBJ2-7; possible D gene TRBD2, 6 bases. Trimming cost V 0 bases and J 3 bases, with 12 bases left between them. Germline V lookup: CDR1 DFQATT, CDR2 SNEGSKA (reference sequence). The CDR3 is made up of 14 amino acids. The CDR3 protein is CSARDGTGNYEQYF. The CDR3 DNA, read in part, is TGCAGTGCTAGAGACGGGACTGGGAACTACGAG.

With respect to this clone: The read ends 3 residues early relative to the CDR3; the germline J gene fills the gap. J is TRBJ1-1 and V is TRBV19; D perhaps matches TRBD1 (5 bases). V shed 2 bases and J shed 0 bases, with 10 bases lying between them. The CDR3 is 15 residues long. Per the germline V gene, CDR1 is LNHDA and CDR2 is SQIVND (reference sequence). The sequenced CDR3 bases are TGTGCCAGTAGTATACAAGGACAAGTGAACACTGAA. This gives the protein CASSIQGQVNTE. The entire CDR3 sequence reads CASSIQGQVNTEAFF.

For this clone: At one end the junction does not follow the germline gene, possibly because of a read error. The DNA ends 3 residues before the CDR3 does, and the rest of the CDR3 is filled in from the germline J gene. The chain carries TRBV18 and TRBJ2-7; 8 bases are a match to TRBD1. Germline lookup yields CDR1 KGHSH and CDR2 LQKENI. The CDR3 loop spans 15 amino acids. This chain's CDR3 is CASPPGTPDRGEQYF. CDR3 bases read: TGTGCCAGCCCACCGGGTACGCCCGACAGGGGCGAG.